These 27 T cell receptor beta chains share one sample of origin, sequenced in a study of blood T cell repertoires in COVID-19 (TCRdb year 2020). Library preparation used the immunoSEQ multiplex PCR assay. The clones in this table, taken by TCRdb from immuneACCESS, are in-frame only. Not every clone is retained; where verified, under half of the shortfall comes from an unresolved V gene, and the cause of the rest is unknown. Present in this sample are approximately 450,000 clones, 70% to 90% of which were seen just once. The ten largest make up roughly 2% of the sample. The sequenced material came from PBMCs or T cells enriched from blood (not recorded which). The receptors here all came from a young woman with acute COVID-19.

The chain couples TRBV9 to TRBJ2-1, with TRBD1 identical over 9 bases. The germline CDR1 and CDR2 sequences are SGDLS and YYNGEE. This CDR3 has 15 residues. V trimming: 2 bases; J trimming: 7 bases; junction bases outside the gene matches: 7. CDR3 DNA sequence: TGTGCCAGCAGCGTGAAGGGACAGGGAAGGAATGAGCAGTTCTTC. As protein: CASSVKGQGRNEQFF.

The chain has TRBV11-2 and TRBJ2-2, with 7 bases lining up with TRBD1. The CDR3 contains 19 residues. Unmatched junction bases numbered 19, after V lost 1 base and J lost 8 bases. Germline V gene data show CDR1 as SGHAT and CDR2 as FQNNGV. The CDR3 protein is CASSLASVTGPQVEGELFF. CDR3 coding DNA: TGTGCCAGCAGCTTAGCCTCGGTGACAGGGCCCCAGGTTGAAGGGGAGCTGTTTTTT.

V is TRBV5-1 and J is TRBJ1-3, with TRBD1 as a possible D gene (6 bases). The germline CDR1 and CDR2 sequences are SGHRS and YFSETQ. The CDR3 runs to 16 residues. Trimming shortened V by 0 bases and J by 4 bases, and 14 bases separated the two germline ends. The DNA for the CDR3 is TGCGCCAGCAGCTTGGCAGGGGCAGGGAGAGGAAACACCATATATTTT. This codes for CASSLAGAGRGNTIYF.

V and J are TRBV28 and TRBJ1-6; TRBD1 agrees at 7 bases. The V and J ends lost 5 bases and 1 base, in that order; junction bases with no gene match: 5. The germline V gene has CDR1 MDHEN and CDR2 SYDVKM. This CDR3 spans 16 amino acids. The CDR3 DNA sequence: TGTGCCAGCAGTGCCGGGGGACAGTCCTATAATTCACCCCTCCACTTT. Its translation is CASSAGGQSYNSPLHF.

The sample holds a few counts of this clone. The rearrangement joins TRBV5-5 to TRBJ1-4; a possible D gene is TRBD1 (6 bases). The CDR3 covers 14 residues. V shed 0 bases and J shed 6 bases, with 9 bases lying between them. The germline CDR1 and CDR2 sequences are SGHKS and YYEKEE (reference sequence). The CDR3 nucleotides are TGTGCCAGCAGCTTGGGCGGGGGCCATGAAAAACTGTTTTTT. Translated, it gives CASSLGGGHEKLFF.

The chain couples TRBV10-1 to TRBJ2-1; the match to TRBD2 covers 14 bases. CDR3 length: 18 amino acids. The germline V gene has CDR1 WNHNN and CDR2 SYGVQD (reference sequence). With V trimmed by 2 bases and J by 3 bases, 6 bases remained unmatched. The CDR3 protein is CASSEGLAGGLDYNEQFF. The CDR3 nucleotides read TGCGCCAGCAGTGAGGGACTAGCGGGGGGCTTAGACTACAATGAGCAGTTCTTC.

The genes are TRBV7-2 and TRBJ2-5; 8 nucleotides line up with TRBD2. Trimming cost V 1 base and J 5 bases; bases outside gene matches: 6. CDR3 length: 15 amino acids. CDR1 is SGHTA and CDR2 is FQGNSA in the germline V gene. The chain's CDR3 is CASSLVAGGRETQYF. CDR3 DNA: TGTGCCAGCAGCTTAGTTGCGGGAGGTCGTGAGACCCAGTACTTC.

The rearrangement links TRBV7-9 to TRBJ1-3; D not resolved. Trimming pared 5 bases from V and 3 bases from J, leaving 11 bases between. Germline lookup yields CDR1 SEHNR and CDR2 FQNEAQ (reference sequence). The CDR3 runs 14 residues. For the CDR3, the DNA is TGTGCCAGCAGCCCAAGTTCGGGTGGAAACACCATATATTTT. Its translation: CASSPSSGGNTIYF.

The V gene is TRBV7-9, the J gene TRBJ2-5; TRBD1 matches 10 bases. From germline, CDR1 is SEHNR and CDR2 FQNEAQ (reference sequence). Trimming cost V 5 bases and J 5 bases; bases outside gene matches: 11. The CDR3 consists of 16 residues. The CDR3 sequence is CASSKTRDRGGETQYF. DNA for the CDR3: TGTGCCAGCAGCAAAACCCGGGACAGGGGAGGGGAGACCCAGTACTTC. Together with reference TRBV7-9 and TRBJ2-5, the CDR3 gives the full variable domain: DTGVSQNPRHKITKRGQNVTFRCDPISEHNRLYWYRQTLGQGPEFLTYFQNEAQLEKSRLLSDRFSAERPKGSFSTLEIQRTEQGDSAMYLCASSKTRDRGGETQYFGPGTRLLVL.

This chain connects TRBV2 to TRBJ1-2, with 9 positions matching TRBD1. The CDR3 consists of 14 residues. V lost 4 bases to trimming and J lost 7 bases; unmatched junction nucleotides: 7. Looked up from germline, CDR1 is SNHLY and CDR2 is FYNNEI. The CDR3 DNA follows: TGTGCCAGCAGTGGCGGGACAGGGTTAGTTGGCTACACCTTC. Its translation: CASSGGTGLVGYTF. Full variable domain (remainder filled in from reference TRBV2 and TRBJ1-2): EPEVTQTPSHQVTQMGQEVILRCVPISNHLYFYWYRQILGQKVEFLVSFYNNEISEKSEIFDDQFSVERPDGSNFTLKIRSTKLEDSAMYFCASSGGTGLVGYTFGSGTRLTVV.

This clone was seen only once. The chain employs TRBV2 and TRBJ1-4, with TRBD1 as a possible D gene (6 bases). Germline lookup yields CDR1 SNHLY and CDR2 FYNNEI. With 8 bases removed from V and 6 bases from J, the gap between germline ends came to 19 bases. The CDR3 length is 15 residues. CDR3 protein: CASRIGPGDDEKLFF. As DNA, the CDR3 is TGTGCCAGCCGAATCGGGCCAGGGGACGATGAAAAACTGTTTTTT.

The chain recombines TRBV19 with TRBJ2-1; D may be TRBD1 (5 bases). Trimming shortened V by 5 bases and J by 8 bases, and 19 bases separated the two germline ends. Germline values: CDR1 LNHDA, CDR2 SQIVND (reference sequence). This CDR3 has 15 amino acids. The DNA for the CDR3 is TGTGCCAGTAGTGACCCGGGCAGGGTAATCGATGAGCAGTTCTTC. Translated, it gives CASSDPGRVIDEQFF.

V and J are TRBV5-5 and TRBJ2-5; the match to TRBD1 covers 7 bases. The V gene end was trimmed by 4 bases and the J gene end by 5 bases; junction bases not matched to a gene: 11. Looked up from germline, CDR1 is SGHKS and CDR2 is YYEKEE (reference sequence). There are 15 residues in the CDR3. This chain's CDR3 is CASSSSGQDWETQYF. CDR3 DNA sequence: TGTGCCAGCAGCAGTTCCGGACAGGACTGGGAGACCCAGTACTTC.

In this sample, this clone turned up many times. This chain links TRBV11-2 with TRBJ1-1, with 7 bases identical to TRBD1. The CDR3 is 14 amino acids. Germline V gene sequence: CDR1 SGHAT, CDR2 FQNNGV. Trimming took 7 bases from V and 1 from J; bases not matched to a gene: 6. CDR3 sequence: CASTQGQRNTEAFF. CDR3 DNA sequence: TGTGCCAGCACCCAGGGACAGCGGAACACTGAAGCTTTCTTT.

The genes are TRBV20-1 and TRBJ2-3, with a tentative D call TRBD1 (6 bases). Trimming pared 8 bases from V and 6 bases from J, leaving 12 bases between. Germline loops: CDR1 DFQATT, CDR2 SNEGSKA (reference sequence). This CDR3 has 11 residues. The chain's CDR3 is CSRQRGDTQYF. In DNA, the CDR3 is TGCAGTAGGCAGAGGGGGGATACGCAGTATTTT.

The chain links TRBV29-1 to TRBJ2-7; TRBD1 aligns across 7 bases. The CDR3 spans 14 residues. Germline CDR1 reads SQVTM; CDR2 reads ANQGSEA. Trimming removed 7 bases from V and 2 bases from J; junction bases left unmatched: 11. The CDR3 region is CSATLGTAAYEQYF. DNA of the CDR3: TGCAGCGCTACCCTCGGGACAGCAGCCTACGAGCAGTACTTC.

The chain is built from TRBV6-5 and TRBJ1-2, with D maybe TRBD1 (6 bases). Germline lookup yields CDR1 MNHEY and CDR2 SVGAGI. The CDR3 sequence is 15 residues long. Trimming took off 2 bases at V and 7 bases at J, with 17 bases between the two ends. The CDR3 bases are TGTGCCAGCAGTTACACATACAGGGAGGGGGGTGGCTACACCTTC. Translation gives CASSYTYREGGGYTF.

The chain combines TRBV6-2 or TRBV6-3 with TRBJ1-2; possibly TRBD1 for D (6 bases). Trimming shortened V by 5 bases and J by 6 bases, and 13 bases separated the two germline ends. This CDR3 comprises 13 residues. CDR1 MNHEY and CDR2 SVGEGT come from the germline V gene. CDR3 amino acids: CASSGTWQDGYTF. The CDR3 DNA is TGTGCCAGCAGTGGGACATGGCAGGATGGCTACACCTTC.

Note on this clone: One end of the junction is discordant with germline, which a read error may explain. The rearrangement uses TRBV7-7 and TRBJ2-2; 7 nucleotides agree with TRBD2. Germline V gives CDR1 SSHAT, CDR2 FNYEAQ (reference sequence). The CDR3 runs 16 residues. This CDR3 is CASSLDGTTNTGELFF. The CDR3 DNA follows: TGTGCTAGCAGCTTAGACGGGACTACGAACACCGGGGAGCTGTTTTTT. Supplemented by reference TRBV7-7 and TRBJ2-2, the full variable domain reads GAGVSQSPRYKVTKRGQDVTLRCDPISSHATLYWYQQALGQGPEFLTYFNYEAQPDKSGLPSDRFSAERPEGSISTLTIQRTEQRDSAMYRCASSLDGTTNTGELFFGEGSRLTVL.

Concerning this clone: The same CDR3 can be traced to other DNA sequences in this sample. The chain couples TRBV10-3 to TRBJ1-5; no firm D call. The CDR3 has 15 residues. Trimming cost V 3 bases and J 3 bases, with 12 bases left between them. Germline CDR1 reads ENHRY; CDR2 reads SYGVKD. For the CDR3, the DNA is TGTGCCATCAGTGACCCTGGACTGAACAATCAGCCCCAGCATTTT. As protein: CAISDPGLNNQPQHF.

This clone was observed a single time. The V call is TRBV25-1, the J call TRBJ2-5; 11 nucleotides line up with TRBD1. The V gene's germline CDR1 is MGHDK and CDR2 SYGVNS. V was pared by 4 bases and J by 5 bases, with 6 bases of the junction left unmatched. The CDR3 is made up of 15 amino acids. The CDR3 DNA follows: TGTGCCAGCAGTGGGGACAGGGGGGTGTGGGAGACCCAGTACTTC. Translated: CASSGDRGVWETQYF.

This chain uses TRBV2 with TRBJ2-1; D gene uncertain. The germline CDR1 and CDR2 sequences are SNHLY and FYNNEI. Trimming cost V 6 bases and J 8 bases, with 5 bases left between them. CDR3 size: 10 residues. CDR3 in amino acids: CASREHEQFF. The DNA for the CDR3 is TGTGCCAGCAGGGAGCATGAGCAGTTCTTC.

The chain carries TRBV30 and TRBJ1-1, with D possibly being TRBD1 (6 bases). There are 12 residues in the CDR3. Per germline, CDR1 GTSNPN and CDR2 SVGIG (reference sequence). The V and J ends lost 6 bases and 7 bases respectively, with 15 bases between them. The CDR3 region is CACKRQENEAFF. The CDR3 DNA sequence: TGTGCCTGTAAAAGACAGGAAAATGAAGCTTTCTTT.

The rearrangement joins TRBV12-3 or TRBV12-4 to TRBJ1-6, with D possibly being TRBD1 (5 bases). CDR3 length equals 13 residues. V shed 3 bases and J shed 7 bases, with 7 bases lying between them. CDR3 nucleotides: TGTGCCAGCAGTTTGGGGGGAAATTCACCCCTCCACTTT. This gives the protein CASSLGGNSPLHF.

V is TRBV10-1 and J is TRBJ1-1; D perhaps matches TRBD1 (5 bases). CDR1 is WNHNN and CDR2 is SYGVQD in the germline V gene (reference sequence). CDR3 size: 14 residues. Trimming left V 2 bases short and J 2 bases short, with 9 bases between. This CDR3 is CASSEETANTEAFF. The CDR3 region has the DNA TGCGCCAGCAGTGAGGAGACAGCAAACACTGAAGCTTTCTTT.

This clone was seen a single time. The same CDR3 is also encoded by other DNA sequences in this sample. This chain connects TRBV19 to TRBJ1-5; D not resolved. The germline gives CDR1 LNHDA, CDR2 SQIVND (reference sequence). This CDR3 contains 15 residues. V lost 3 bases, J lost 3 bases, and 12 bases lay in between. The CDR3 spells CASSISGFPNQPQHF. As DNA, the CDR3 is TGTGCCAGTAGTATCTCAGGTTTCCCCAATCAGCCCCAGCATTTT. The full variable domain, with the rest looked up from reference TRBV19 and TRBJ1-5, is DGGITQSPKYLFRKEGQNVTLSCEQNLNHDAMYWYRQDPGQGLRLIYYSQIVNDFQKGDIAEGYSVSREKKESFPLTVTSAQKNPTAFYLCASSISGFPNQPQHFGDGTRLSIL.

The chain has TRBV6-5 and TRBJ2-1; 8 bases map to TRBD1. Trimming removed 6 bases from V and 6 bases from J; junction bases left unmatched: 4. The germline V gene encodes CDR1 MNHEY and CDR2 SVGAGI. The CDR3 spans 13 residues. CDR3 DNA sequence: TGTGCCAGCAGAGTTGGGACAGGCAATGAGCAGTTCTTC. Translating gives CASRVGTGNEQFF.